This T cell receptor beta chain was sequenced in a study of blood T cell repertoires in COVID-19. Across the whole study: Some COVID-19 samples were acute and others convalescent; all came from the United States, Italy and Spain. The cDNA or gDNA used as material had been derived from T cells, B-cell-depleted T cells, or PBMCs.

Seattle cases were enrolled at active infection and followed longitudinally. In the source study's methods: Amplification of reference gene primers was used by the study to estimate nucleated cell counts. The table came from immunoSEQ multiplex PCR; TCRdb's copy has only in-frame clones and leaves some out. The V and J calls and clone size come from that table; D and trimming were worked out from the DNA. Altogether over 150,000 clones are present, 65% to 85% being singletons, with the ten largest covering around 7%. Trimming shortened V by 4 bases and J by 4 bases, and 10 bases separated the two germline ends. This CDR3 region has 13 residues. Germline values: CDR1 SQVTM, CDR2 ANQGSEA.

What was sequenced was peripheral blood. The TCR comes from a woman in her thirties or forties with COVID-19, enrolled during active disease. This sequence joins TRBV29-1 and TRBJ1-4, with D uncertain. The CDR3 sequence is CSVAHSINEKLFF. The CDR3 DNA is TGCAGCGTTGCCCACTCTATTAATGAAAAACTGTTTTTT.